The clone carrying this T cell receptor beta chain was seen many times. Antigen specificity is unknown. The CDR3 runs 15 residues. J lost 0 bases, V lost 4 bases, and 4 bases had no gene match. This sample is part of a study of regulatory T cells in long-lasting Graves disease. Study-wide results and limits: Favored gene segments in persistent disease were TRBV28, TRBJ1-2 and TRBJ2-5. Reduced TCR diversity was observed in persistent Graves' patients versus newly diagnosed patients.

The time point: persistent/refractory GD, antithyroid drugs over 5 years with positive TRAb. Extracted PBMC RNA gave rise to the TCR library. CDR3 regions were amplified by Arm-PCR using iRepertoire HTBI primers to build TCR beta libraries. TCRdb fed the multiplex PCR reads into MiXCR, producing one record per CDR3 protein. The table has about 660,000 distinct CDR3 sequences, 30% seen once. This chain connects TRBV12-3 or TRBV12-4 to TRBJ2-7, with 9 bases aligning to TRBD1. The material sequenced was peripheral blood mononuclear cells (PBMCs), taken when the disease was refractory, from a patient treated with antithyroid drugs. The receptor's source is a female donor with Graves disease. DNA for the CDR3: TGTGCCAGCAGTTCCTGGGGACAGGGCTCCTACGAGCAGTACTTC. Translation gives CASSSWGQGSYEQYF.